A single sample gave rise to the 18 T cell receptor beta chains below, sequenced in a study of T cell repertoires in aging, cancer and after chemotherapy. Amplification of TCR beta used genomic DNA extracted from peripheral blood. Multiplex touch-down PCR with TRB-A/B primers amplified rearranged V-D-J TRB sequences. TCRdb used MiXCR to reprocess the multiplex PCR reads, holding one entry per CDR3 protein. This repertoire shows roughly 9,300 distinct CDR3 sequences, under 45% found once; its top ten account for roughly 1.7%. The specimen sequenced was blood. The receptors derive from a human donor in good health.

Only a few counts were recorded for this clonotype. The J gene is TRBJ2-7, the V gene TRBV27, with a weak D call TRBD1 (5 bases). Germline loops: CDR1 MNHEY, CDR2 SMNVEV (reference sequence). The CDR3 runs to 12 residues. Trimming took off 4 bases at V and 6 bases at J, with 10 bases between the two ends. The CDR3 sequence: CASSSHRFEQYF. Here the CDR3 DNA reads TGTGCCAGCAGTTCCCACAGGTTCGAGCAGTACTTC.

V usage is TRBV6-1 and J usage is TRBJ2-7; 8 bases match TRBD1. Germline values: CDR1 MNHNS, CDR2 SASEGT. The CDR3 has 14 residues. Trimming cost V 2 bases and J 2 bases; bases outside gene matches: 2. The CDR3 loop reads CASSERTGTYEQYV. CDR3 nucleotides: TGTGCCAGCAGTGAAAGGACAGGGACCTACGAGCAGTACGTC.

The chain links TRBV5-1 to TRBJ1-2; D possibly corresponds to TRBD1 (6 bases). Trimming took 0 bases from V and 7 from J, leaving 19 bases between them. CDR3 length: 16 residues. Germline lookup yields CDR1 SGHRS and CDR2 YFSETQ. The CDR3 DNA reads as TGCGCCAGCAGCTTGGAGGGGGGCCACGGACCCGGTGGCTACACCTTC. This sequence encodes CASSLEGGHGPGGYTF. Looking up the rest from reference TRBV5-1 and TRBJ1-2 gives the full variable domain: KAGVTQTPRYLIKTRGQQVTLSCSPISGHRSVSWYQQTPGQGLQFLFEYFSETQRNKGNFPGRFSGRQFSNSRSEMNVSTLELGDSALYLCASSLEGGHGPGGYTFGSGTRLTVV.

This clonotype has a handful of counts. This chain links TRBV7-9 with TRBJ1-4; the match to TRBD1 covers 7 bases. The germline V gene encodes CDR1 SEHNR and CDR2 FQNEAQ (reference sequence). The CDR3 loop spans 14 amino acids. Germline trimming cut 4 bases from V and 5 bases from J; bases unmatched to any gene: 4. Written as DNA, the CDR3 is TGTGCCAGCAGCTCGCGGACAGGAAATGAAAAACTGTTTTTT. It is translated as CASSSRTGNEKLFF.

CDR3 nucleotide sequence: TGTGCCAGCAGCGCGGGGGCAGGCGTTTATAATTCACCCCTCCACTTT. This translates into CASSAGAGVYNSPLHF. J is TRBJ1-6 and V is TRBV6-1; perhaps TRBD1 as D (6 bases). CDR3 length equals 16 residues. With 6 bases removed from V and 4 bases from J, the gap between germline ends came to 16 bases. Looked up from germline, CDR1 is MNHNS and CDR2 is SASEGT.

V is TRBV5-1 and J is TRBJ2-7, with 9 bases matching TRBD2. This CDR3 comprises 16 residues. Trimming removed 0 bases from V and 4 bases from J; junction bases left unmatched: 8. Germline lookup yields CDR1 SGHRS and CDR2 YFSETQ. This CDR3 is CASSLGSSGVTYEQYF. CDR3 DNA: TGCGCCAGCAGCTTGGGGTCTAGCGGGGTTACATACGAGCAGTACTTC.

The rearrangement joins TRBV5-4 to TRBJ2-3, with TRBD2 matching 10 bases. There are 15 residues in the CDR3. V trimming: 1 base; J trimming: 1 base; junction bases outside the gene matches: 0. Germline CDR1 is SGHNT and CDR2 is YYREEE (reference sequence). This CDR3 reads CASSLSGGGTDTQYF. CDR3 sequence (DNA): TGTGCCAGCAGCTTGAGCGGGGGGGGCACAGATACGCAGTATTTT.

The chain couples TRBV30 to TRBJ1-1; a possible D gene is TRBD1 (5 bases). Germline loops: CDR1 GTSNPN, CDR2 SVGIG (reference sequence). The length of the CDR3 is 12 residues. V was shortened by 3 bases and J by 5 bases, with 10 bases between the two germline ends. CDR3 nucleotides: TGTGCCTGGAGCGGGGGGACGACTGAAGCTTTCTTT. Translated: CAWSGGTTEAFF.

In its sample, this clonotype was seen a few times. The gene calls are TRBV6-5 and TRBJ2-1, with D perhaps TRBD1 (6 bases). This CDR3 has 15 amino acids. V shed 5 bases and J shed 9 bases, with 20 bases lying between them. Looked up from germline, CDR1 is MNHEY and CDR2 is SVGAGI. CDR3 in amino acids: CASSEGGQHSSEQFF. Written as DNA, the CDR3 is TGTGCCAGCAGTGAAGGGGGACAACACAGTTCTGAGCAGTTCTTC.

The V gene is TRBV6-1, the J gene TRBJ1-4, with unresolved D. Trimming cost V 6 bases and J 5 bases, with 4 bases left between them. CDR3 length: 11 residues. Germline V CDR1 and CDR2: MNHNS, SASEGT. In DNA, the CDR3 is TGTGCCAGCAGGGAAAATGAAAAACTGTTTTTT. This translates into CASRENEKLFF.

This clonotype turned up a few times. The CDR3 loop is CASSLGPLYEQYF. CDR3 DNA: TGTGCCAGCAGCTTAGGTCCACTCTACGAGCAGTACTTC. The chain couples TRBV7-9 to TRBJ2-7; the D is unclear. Germline CDR1 reads SEHNR; CDR2 reads FQNEAQ (reference sequence). The CDR3 totals 13 residues. V dropped 1 base and J dropped 3 bases, with 7 bases sitting between them.

V usage is TRBV6-1 and J usage is TRBJ1-2, with D unclear. CDR1 MNHNS and CDR2 SASEGT come from the germline V gene. Trimming pared 6 bases from V and 2 bases from J, leaving 7 bases between. The CDR3 runs 12 residues. The CDR3 here is CASSQPNYGYTF. The CDR3 coding sequence is TGTGCCAGCAGCCAACCAAACTATGGCTACACCTTC.

The chain joins TRBV6-5 to TRBJ2-7, with D perhaps matching TRBD1 (6 bases). CDR3 length: 15 amino acids. V was shortened by 0 bases and J by 2 bases, with 11 bases between the two germline ends. The germline gives CDR1 MNHEY, CDR2 SVGAGI. The CDR3 DNA follows: TGTGCCAGCAGTTACTCGAGCAGGGGAACCTACGAGCAGTACTTC. The encoded protein is CASSYSSRGTYEQYF.

This clonotype was seen only a few times. The chain joins TRBV19 to TRBJ2-3; tentatively, D is TRBD2 (7 bases). Trimming removed 8 bases at V and 1 base at J, with 16 bases between. Germline V lookup: CDR1 LNHDA, CDR2 SQIVND (reference sequence). The CDR3 contains 15 residues. CDR3 sequence (DNA): TGTGCCAGTTCTGGGGGCGGGGGAGGCACAGATACGCAGTATTTT. Translated, it gives CASSGGGGGTDTQYF.

This chain connects TRBV4-1 to TRBJ2-3, with TRBD2 matching 13 bases. CDR1 is MGHRA and CDR2 is YSYEKL in the germline V gene. The V gene end was trimmed by 4 bases and the J gene end by 2 bases; junction bases not matched to a gene: 6. This CDR3 spans 17 amino acids. The CDR3 DNA is TGCGCCAGCAGCCGGACGACTAGCGGGGGGTTCACAGATACGCAGTATTTT. This codes for CASSRTTSGGFTDTQYF.

The gene calls are TRBV6-5 and TRBJ2-7; D is perhaps TRBD1 or TRBD2 (5 bases each). The V end was cut by 2 bases, the J end by 2 bases, with 13 bases between. Germline lookup yields CDR1 MNHEY and CDR2 SVGAGI. The CDR3 totals 15 residues. The CDR3 region has the DNA TGTGCCAGCAGTTACCAAGGGACGAGAACCTACGAGCAGTACTTC. This encodes CASSYQGTRTYEQYF.

This clonotype was seen only a few times. The chain uses TRBV30 and TRBJ1-2; D ambiguous. CDR1 and CDR2 (germline): GTSNPN, SVGIG (reference sequence). This CDR3 contains 14 residues. With 7 bases removed from V and 4 bases from J, the gap between germline ends came to 19 bases. Here the CDR3 reads CASVWPRDIYGYTF. In DNA, the CDR3 is TGTGCCTCCGTTTGGCCTAGAGATATCTATGGCTACACCTTC.

This clonotype came up a few times. The chain employs TRBV28 and TRBJ2-7; either TRBD1 or TRBD2 may supply D (5 bases each). The germline V and J ends were trimmed by 8 bases and 3 bases, with 17 bases remaining between them. Germline V CDR1 and CDR2: MDHEN, SYDVKM. CDR3 length: 14 amino acids. In nucleotides, the CDR3 is TGTGCCAGCGGAAACCGGGACGGCGACTACGAGCAGTACGTC. This codes for CASGNRDGDYEQYV.